This is a list of T cell receptor beta chains from one sample in a study of T cells in tumors after PD-1 blockade. Only in-frame clones appear in the TCRdb table, and some are missing; sequencing was by immunoSEQ multiplex PCR. The sample has roughly 15,000 clones, nearly 85% seen once. Source: PBMCs, taken after anti-PD-1 treatment. Receptor source: a human donor with basal cell carcinoma. The CDR3 runs from the conserved cysteine through the conserved F or W. D genes are given only for firm matches. The size entry is marked missing in some rows and otherwise reads once, few, many or a size class.

v_gene	d_gene	j_gene	abundance	CDR3nt	CDR3aa
TRBV9	NA	TRBJ1-2	once	TGTGCCAGCAGCCCCCCCTCGAGCCTGAACTATGGCTACACCTTC	CASSPPSSLNYGYTF
TRBV11-2	NA	TRBJ2-1	NA	TGTGCCAGCAGTGTTCAGGGGGGGCACAGGCGTGAGCAGTTCTTC	CASSVQGGHRREQFF
TRBV7-9	NA	TRBJ2-5	NA	TGTGCCAGCAGCGACCAGGAGACCCAGTACTTC	CASSDQETQYF
TRBV20-1	NA	TRBJ2-4	few	TGCAGTGCTAGTTTCCGTCTGAAGGAGACGATAGCCAAAAACATTCAGTACTTC	CSASFRLKETIAKNIQYF
TRBV2	TRBD1	TRBJ2-2	few	TGTGCCAGCAGCCAAGGGGGCTTGCGGAGGAGGCAGGACACCGGGGAGCTGTTTTTT	CASSQGGLRRRQDTGELFF
TRBV27	TRBD1	TRBJ2-7	NA	TGTGCCAGCAGCTCTTCCGGGACAGGGGGCGGGCAGTACTTC	CASSSSGTGGGQYF
TRBV5-1	NA	TRBJ1-1	NA	TGCGCCAGCAGCCGCTTACCGGCAGGGGAGAATACTGAAGCTTTCTTT	CASSRLPAGENTEAFF
TRBV30	NA	TRBJ2-7	NA	TGTGCCTGGAGTGTACAGGGCCGGGGTATTCAGTACTTC	CAWSVQGRGIQYF
TRBV30	NA	TRBJ1-1	NA	TGTGCCTGGAGCGGGCTGTACACTGAAGCTTTCTTT	CAWSGLYTEAFF
TRBV7-3	NA	TRBJ2-1	NA	TGTGCCAGCAGCTTAAACCCCCCCGGTGAGCAGTTCTTC	CASSLNPPGEQFF
TRBV28	NA	TRBJ2-5	NA	TGTGCCAGCAGTAGCCGGGACACCCAAGAGACCCAGTACTTC	CASSSRDTQETQYF
TRBV28	NA	TRBJ2-7	NA	TGTGCCAGCAGTTTAGGCGCGGGGGACAGACACGAGCAGTACTTC	CASSLGAGDRHEQYF
TRBV6-5	NA	TRBJ1-1	NA	TGTGCCAGCAGTTCCGCCCAGAACACTGAAGCTTTCTTT	CASSSAQNTEAFF
TRBV5-6	TRBD1	TRBJ2-1	NA	TGTGCCAGCAGCACCTTGGACAGGGAACCCTACAATGAGCAGTTCTTC	CASSTLDREPYNEQFF
TRBV7-6	NA	TRBJ2-5	few	TGTGCCAGCAGCTTAGCGCAGTACGAGACCCAGTACTTC	CASSLAQYETQYF
TRBV3-1/TRBV3-2	TRBD1	TRBJ1-3	NA	TGTGCCAGCAGCCAAGAAGGGACAGGGAGAGTAAACACCATATATTTT	CASSQEGTGRVNTIYF
TRBV6-6	TRBD1	TRBJ2-1	NA	TGTGCCAGCAGACCGACAGGGTCCTACAATGAGCAGTTCTTC	CASRPTGSYNEQFF
TRBV5-1	TRBD1	TRBJ2-5	once	TGCGCCAGCAGCATGGCCGGGACAGGCGAAGAGACCCAGTACTTC	CASSMAGTGEETQYF
TRBV5-4	NA	TRBJ1-2	NA	TGTGCCAGCAGCACGCCGGGCGGGTTCTGGGGCTACACCTTC	CASSTPGGFWGYTF
TRBV18	NA	TRBJ1-5	NA	TGTGCCAGCTCCGAGGGCAGGATCGGCAATCAGCCCCAGCATTTT	CASSEGRIGNQPQHF
TRBV29-1	NA	TRBJ2-1	NA	TGCAGCGTTGAGGAGGGCATCGATGAGCAGTTCTTC	CSVEEGIDEQFF
TRBV11-3	NA	TRBJ1-5	NA	TGTGCCAGCAGCTTACCCTCAGATCAGCCCCAGCATTTT	CASSLPSDQPQHF
TRBV5-1	NA	TRBJ1-1	NA	TGCGCCAGCAGCTCACAGGGTAAGGGCACTGAAGCTTTCTTT	CASSSQGKGTEAFF
TRBV9	NA	TRBJ2-5	NA	TGTGCCAGCAGCGTAGACCAGGTGCAAGAGACCCAGTACTTC	CASSVDQVQETQYF
TRBV3-1/TRBV3-2	NA	TRBJ1-2	NA	TGTGCCAGCAGCCAAGCGGCAGGGGTCTATGGCTACACCTTC	CASSQAAGVYGYTF
TRBV7-9	NA	TRBJ1-1	NA	TGTGCCACCGACCGAAGGAACACTGAAGCTTTCTTT	CATDRRNTEAFF
TRBV28	TRBD1	TRBJ2-7	NA	TGTGCCAGCAGTTTAGAGAAACAGGGGGCGGACGAGCAGTACTTC	CASSLEKQGADEQYF
TRBV5-3	NA	TRBJ2-2	NA	TGTGCCAGAAGCACCGCAGGGGCGGACACCGGGGAGCTGTTTTTT	CARSTAGADTGELFF
TRBV19	TRBD1	TRBJ1-2	NA	TGTGCCAGTAATGACAGGGCGTCGGAGGGCTACACCTTC	CASNDRASEGYTF
TRBV15	TRBD1	TRBJ2-7	NA	TGTGCCACCAGCAGAGAAAGGACAGGTTTTTCCTACGAGCAGTACTTC	CATSRERTGFSYEQYF
TRBV3-1/TRBV3-2	NA	TRBJ2-3	NA	TGTGCCAGCAGCCAATTGGGTGCAGATACGCAGTATTTT	CASSQLGADTQYF
TRBV7-6	NA	TRBJ1-1	NA	TGTGCCAGCCGTCCCACTAACAGGGAGACTGAAGCTTTCTTT	CASRPTNRETEAFF
TRBV5-4	NA	TRBJ1-2	NA	TGTGCCAGCAGCTTGGAACAGATCTATGGCTACACCTTC	CASSLEQIYGYTF
TRBV5-4	TRBD2	TRBJ2-5	NA	TGTGCCAGCAGCCCCGGGACTAGCGCCTACCAAGAGACCCAGTACTTC	CASSPGTSAYQETQYF
TRBV6-5	NA	TRBJ1-2	NA	TGTGCCAGCAGATCAACAGGGTTAGGCTACACCTTC	CASRSTGLGYTF
TRBV9	NA	TRBJ2-6	once	TGTGCCCGCCGCGGGGGGCCAGGGGGCGCGTGGGGGGGGGCCAACGTCCTGACTTTC	CARRGGPGGAWGGANVLTF
TRBV4-1	TRBD1	TRBJ1-4	NA	TGCGCCAGCAGCCCCGGGACAGGGCGTGAAAAACTGTTTTTT	CASSPGTGREKLFF
TRBV7-6	TRBD1	TRBJ1-5	NA	TGTGCCAGTGGACAGGGCAATCAGCCCCAGCATTTT	CASGQGNQPQHF
TRBV2	NA	TRBJ1-5	NA	TGTGCCAGCACAGTAGACGGGGCAGGGAATCAGCCCCAGCATTTT	CASTVDGAGNQPQHF
TRBV5-6	NA	TRBJ1-2	NA	TGTGCCAGCAGCCCGGGGAAGGGCAGCCTGGGAGGCTACACCTTC	CASSPGKGSLGGYTF
TRBV7-2	NA	TRBJ2-5	NA	TGTGCCAGCAGCATCGGAGAGACCCAGTACTTC	CASSIGETQYF
TRBV25-1	NA	TRBJ2-5	once	TGTGCCAGCAGGAGGGGATACGGAGAGACCCAGTACTTC	CASRRGYGETQYF
TRBV7-9	TRBD2	TRBJ2-1	NA	TGTGCCAGCAGCTTAGATCACGGGAGGGCCAATGAGCAGTTCTTC	CASSLDHGRANEQFF
TRBV28	NA	TRBJ1-4	NA	TGTGCCAGCAGTCACTCGACAGGATACGGTGAAAAACTGTTTTTT	CASSHSTGYGEKLFF
TRBV10-3	NA	TRBJ2-7	NA	TGTGCCATCAGCAGCAACTACGAGCAGTACTTC	CAISSNYEQYF
TRBV5-6	TRBD2	TRBJ2-7	NA	TGTGCCAGCAGCCCTAGCGGGAGTGGGTACGAGCAGTACTTC	CASSPSGSGYEQYF
TRBV5-1	TRBD1	TRBJ2-3	NA	TGCGCCAGCAGCGCGCGGCAGGGGGCGCAGGTAGCAGATACGCAGTATTTT	CASSARQGAQVADTQYF
TRBV7-3	NA	TRBJ2-5	NA	TGTGCCAGCAGCTTAACGGGAACAACGGAGACCCAGTACTTC	CASSLTGTTETQYF
TRBV9	TRBD2	TRBJ2-6	NA	TGCCCCCGCCGCGGGGGGCCCGGGGGCGCGTTGGGGGGGGCCAACGTCCTGACTTTC	CPRRGGPGGALGGANVLTF
TRBV9	NA	TRBJ1-1	NA	TGTGCCAGCAGCGGGGGAGGGAACACTGAAGCTTTCTTT	CASSGGGNTEAFF
TRBV18	NA	TRBJ1-1	few	TGTGCCAGCTCACCAAGGGGACTCTTGAACACTGAAGCTTTCTTT	CASSPRGLLNTEAFF
TRBV9	NA	TRBJ1-3	NA	TGTGCCAGCAGCGTAGCGATTGGGGGAAACACCATATATTTT	CASSVAIGGNTIYF
TRBV7-9	TRBD1	TRBJ1-5	NA	TGTGCCAGCAGCACGACAGGGGGCTCCAATCAGCCCCAGCATTTT	CASSTTGGSNQPQHF
TRBV7-3	TRBD1	TRBJ1-5	NA	TGTGCCAGCAGCCCGGGGACAGGTAATCAGCCCCAGCATTTT	CASSPGTGNQPQHF